This T cell receptor beta chain came from a study of T cell changes during pregnancy in multiple sclerosis. Here immunoSEQ multiplex PCR was the method, and the copy in TCRdb shows in-frame clones only, minus some. The profile shows roughly 100,000 clones, about nine tenths of them singletons. The ends lost 10 bases at V and 2 bases at J; junction bases unmatched: 19. CDR3 size: 17 residues. Germline CDR1 is ENHRY and CDR2 is SYGVKD. The receptor comes from a female donor with multiple sclerosis, enrolled in a pregnancy study. The source was peripheral blood, collected after pregnancy. V and J are TRBV10-3 and TRBJ1-1; 7 bases align to TRBD1. CDR3 residues: CATVPRDRAFPNTEAFF. In DNA form, the CDR3 reads TGTGCCACCGTGCCTAGAGACAGGGCTTTTCCAAACACTGAAGCTTTCTTT.